This T cell receptor (beta chain) was captured by sequencing in a study of cytomegalovirus exposure and HLA in healthy donors. General study points: Common viral pathogens (according to a later analysis) appeared linked to several of the most significant clusters. TCR beta sequences reportedly predicted most subjects' HLA-A and HLA-B alleles accurately.

Germline loops: CDR1 SGHRS, CDR2 YFSETQ. V shed 6 bases and J 1 base; nucleotides not matched to a gene: 4. The CDR3 contains 15 residues. Healthy donors of bone marrow made up the group. Sampled while nominally healthy, donors likely had unrecorded immune exposures. Primers: 60 Vbeta forward and 13 Jbeta reverse. Sequencing used immunoSEQ multiplex PCR; TCRdb keeps in-frame clones, though not all of them. The table includes some 200,000 clones, 65% to 80% detected once. Of note for this clone: Antigen unknown.

The chain recombines TRBV5-1 with TRBJ2-2; 9 positions agree with TRBD2. The sequence derives from a girl aged 2-9 years in good health and CMV-seronegative. Sequenced input: PBMCs. The CDR3 sequence: CASKSSGENTGELFF. CDR3 bases: TGCGCCAGCAAATCTAGCGGGGAGAACACCGGGGAGCTGTTTTTT.